Here is one T cell receptor beta chain with its context. Measured with immunoSEQ multiplex PCR; TCRdb has only the in-frame clones, and not every one. The sample carries 84,000 or so clones, 94% recorded once. This specimen comes from a study of OX40 agonist ivuxolimab in advanced cancers. Turning to the study itself: Roughly two fifths of patients had received prior checkpoint inhibitor therapy.

V was clipped by 2 bases and J by 10 bases, with 8 bases between them. Germline assignment: CDR1 SEHNR and CDR2 FQNEAQ (reference sequence). The CDR3 is 12 residues long. Material: CD4+ or CD8+ T cells sorted from blood, obtained in a trial of the OX40 agonist ivuxolimab. This clonotype was sampled from an adult with an advanced solid tumor such as melanoma, head and neck, liver or kidney cancer. The gene calls are TRBV7-9 and TRBJ2-2; D gene unclear. The chain's CDR3 is CASSLFGEELFF. In DNA form, the CDR3 reads TGTGCCAGCAGCTTATTTGGGGAGGAGCTGTTTTTT.